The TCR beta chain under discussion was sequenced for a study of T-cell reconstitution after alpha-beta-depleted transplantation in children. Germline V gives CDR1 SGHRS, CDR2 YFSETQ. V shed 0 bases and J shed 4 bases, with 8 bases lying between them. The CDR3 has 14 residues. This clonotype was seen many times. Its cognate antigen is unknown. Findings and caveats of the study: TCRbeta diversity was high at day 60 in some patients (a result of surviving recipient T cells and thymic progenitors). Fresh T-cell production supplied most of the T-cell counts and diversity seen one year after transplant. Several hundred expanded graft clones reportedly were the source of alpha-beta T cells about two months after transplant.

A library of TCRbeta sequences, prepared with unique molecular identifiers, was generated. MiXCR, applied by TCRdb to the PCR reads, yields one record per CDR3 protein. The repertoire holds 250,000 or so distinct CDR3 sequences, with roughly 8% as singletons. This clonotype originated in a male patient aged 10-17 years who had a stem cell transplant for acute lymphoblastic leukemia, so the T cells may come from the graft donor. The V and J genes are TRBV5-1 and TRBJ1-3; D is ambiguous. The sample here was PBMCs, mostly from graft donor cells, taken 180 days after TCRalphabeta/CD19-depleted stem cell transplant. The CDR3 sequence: CASSLDGVGNTIYF. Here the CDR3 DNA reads TGCGCCAGCAGCTTGGACGGGGTGGGAAACACCATATATTTT.